The 32 T cell receptor beta chains below were found in one sample sequenced in a study of Tregs in tolerant kidney transplant recipients. The data were produced by immunoSEQ multiplex PCR, yet TCRdb's version contains in-frame clones alone and is incomplete. The sample holds around 1,700 clones. These receptors have no known antigen. CFSE-labeled recipient PBMCs were cultured more than 5 days with irradiated graft donor PBMCs, then FACS-sorted. Sequenced here: CD4+ T cells from blood cultured with allogeneic cells, sampled before the transplant. These receptors were collected from a human patient who received a combined kidney and bone marrow transplant.

A note on this clone: The read ends 3 residues before the CDR3 terminus; that terminus is restored from the germline J gene. J is TRBJ1-6 and V is TRBV20-1, with 8 positions matching TRBD1. V dropped 6 bases and J dropped 5; count of bases not matched to a gene: 12. Germline CDR1 reads DFQATT; CDR2 reads SNEGSKA (reference sequence). This CDR3 has 16 residues. CDR3 residues: CSAPSGDRGNNSPLHF. CDR3 bases read: TGCAGTGCCCCAAGCGGAGACAGGGGTAATAATTCACCC.

The CDR3 spells CASSPRDTYTF. Incomplete CDR3 DNA: TGTGCCAGCTCACCTAGAGATACC. V usage is TRBV18 and J usage is TRBJ1-2; D remains unclear. The read falls 3 residues short of the CDR3 end, and the missing part is taken from the germline J gene. The CDR3 contains 11 residues. CDR1 and CDR2 from the germline V gene are KGHSH and LQKENI. Filled out from reference TRBV18 and TRBJ1-2, the complete variable domain reads NAGVMQNPRHLVRRRGQEARLRCSPMKGHSHVYWYRQLPEEGLKFMVYLQKENIIDESGMPKERFSAEFPKEGPSILRIQQVVRGDSAAYFCASSPRDTYTFGSGTRLTVV.

Judged by frequency, this clone is medium-sized. The read ends 3 residues before the CDR3 terminus; that terminus is restored from the germline J gene. V is TRBV28 and J is TRBJ1-1, with no clear D. This CDR3 region has 14 residues. From germline, CDR1 is MDHEN and CDR2 SYDVKM. Trimming pared 1 base from V and 1 base from J, leaving 7 bases between. CDR3 DNA (partial): TGTGCCAGCAGTTTATTTCTAAAGAACACTGAA. This sequence encodes CASSLFLKNTE. The entire CDR3 protein reads CASSLFLKNTEAFF.

On this clone: The read falls 3 residues short of the CDR3 end, and the missing part is taken from the germline J gene. V is TRBV12-3 or TRBV12-4 and J is TRBJ2-3; 9 bases are shared with TRBD1. The CDR3 totals 16 residues. Losses at the gene ends were 7 bases for V and 3 bases for J; bases not matched to a gene: 11. CDR3 bases read: TGTGCCAGCACCCAGACTCCCGGGACAGGGACAGATACG. Its protein product is CASTQTPGTGTDT. The full CDR3 is CASTQTPGTGTDTQYF.

Considering frequency, this clone is medium-sized. The read stops 3 residues short of the end of the CDR3; the missing end is completed from the germline J gene. The V call is TRBV18, the J call TRBJ2-7, with D hard to call. Trimming shortened V by 6 bases and J by 0 bases, and 12 bases separated the two germline ends. The CDR3 spans 14 residues. Germline V gives CDR1 KGHSH, CDR2 LQKENI. The DNA read from the CDR3 is TGTGCCAGCTCGTTCCACATGAGCTCCTACGAG. Encoded protein: CASSFHMSSYE. The whole CDR3 protein is CASSFHMSSYEQYF. Complete variable domain (other parts from reference TRBV18 and TRBJ2-7): NAGVMQNPRHLVRRRGQEARLRCSPMKGHSHVYWYRQLPEEGLKFMVYLQKENIIDESGMPKERFSAEFPKEGPSILRIQQVVRGDSAAYFCASSFHMSSYEQYFGPGTRLTVT.

By frequency, this clone registers medium-sized. The read ends 3 residues shy of where the CDR3 ends; the end is completed using the germline J gene. This sequence joins TRBV10-3 and TRBJ2-2; TRBD2 is a possible D gene (6 bases). V shed 7 bases and J shed 4 bases, with 16 bases lying between them. CDR3 length: 15 residues. The germline CDR1 and CDR2 sequences are ENHRY and SYGVKD. This CDR3 is CAIMVEPRGTGELFF. The covered CDR3 bases are TGTGCCATCATGGTGGAACCGCGGGGCACCGGGGAG.

In terms of frequency, this clone is medium-sized. Coverage ceases 3 residues before the CDR3 finishes, and the germline J gene fills in the end. The chain links TRBV18 to TRBJ2-3; TRBD2 agrees at 11 bases. V dropped 3 bases and J dropped 0; count of bases not matched to a gene: 2. The CDR3 covers 16 residues. Germline assignment: CDR1 KGHSH and CDR2 LQKENI. The CDR3 protein is CASSPRTSGSTDTQYF. CDR3 DNA, as far as it was read: TGTGCCAGCTCACCGCGGACTAGCGGGAGCACAGATACG.

Measured by frequency, this clone is medium-sized (0.01 to 0.1%). Germline and junction disagree at one end, which may indicate a read error. The CDR3 extends 3 residues past the end of the read, so its final part is completed from the germline J gene. The V and J genes are TRBV5-4 and TRBJ1-1; 9 bases align to TRBD1. This CDR3 has 14 residues. Per the germline V gene, CDR1 is SGHNT and CDR2 is YYREEE (reference sequence). The part of the CDR3 DNA that was read is TGTGCCAGCAGATTGGACAGGGGCACGGCTGAA. Translating gives CASRLDRGTAE. The full CDR3 sequence reads CASRLDRGTAEAFF. The variable domain in full, completed from reference TRBV5-4 and TRBJ1-1, reads ETGVTQSPTHLIKTRGQQVTLRCSSQSGHNTVSWYQQALGQGPQFIFQYYREEENGRGNFPPRFSGLQFPNYSSELNVNALELDDSALYLCASRLDRGTAEAFFGQGTRLTVV.

To note about this clone: The read terminates 3 residues ahead of where the CDR3 ends, so the germline J gene completes it. The chain uses TRBV19 and TRBJ2-1; maybe TRBD2 (6 bases). V gave up 9 bases and J gave up 8 bases, with 17 bases separating them. Germline V gene sequence: CDR1 LNHDA, CDR2 SQIVND (reference sequence). There are 13 residues in the CDR3. CDR3: CARSPIGGYEQFF. CDR3 bases read: TGTGCCAGGAGTCCCATCGGAGGGTATGAG.

Turning to this clone: The read finishes 3 residues shy of the CDR3 end, and the germline J gene is used to complete it. The genes are TRBV7-2 and TRBJ2-7; the D gene is possibly TRBD2 (6 bases). CDR1 is SGHTA and CDR2 is FQGNSA in the germline V gene. The V end lost 0 bases, the J end lost 4 bases, and 13 bases lay between the germline ends. CDR3 size: 15 residues. The sequenced part of the CDR3 DNA is TGTGCCAGCAGCTTAGCCAGGGACTTCTATTACGAG. Translating it yields CASSLARDFYYE. From start to end, the CDR3 is CASSLARDFYYEQYF.

To note about this clone: The read ends 3 residues early relative to the CDR3; the germline J gene fills the gap. This chain uses TRBV2 with TRBJ1-4; TRBD1 matches 7 bases. Germline V CDR1 and CDR2: SNHLY, FYNNEI. CDR3 length equals 16 residues. V dropped 4 bases and J dropped 7; count of bases not matched to a gene: 12. The CDR3 protein is CASSGLYGQGGEKLFF. The covered CDR3 bases are TGTGCCAGCAGTGGGTTATACGGGCAGGGGGGTGAAAAA.

Comments on this clone: The CDR3 end falls 3 residues outside the read, so it is completed with the germline J gene. The V call is TRBV5-6, the J call TRBJ2-1, with TRBD2 matching 7 bases. CDR3 length: 15 amino acids. V was pared by 2 bases and J by 4 bases, with 6 bases of the junction left unmatched. Germline CDR1 and CDR2: SGHDT and YYEEEE. The CDR3 DNA, read in part, is TGTGCCAGCAGCTTTGCGGGGAGGGGTTACAATGAG. It yields the protein CASSFAGRGYNE. The entire CDR3 sequence reads CASSFAGRGYNEQFF.

Regarding this clone: The read is 3 residues too short to cover the CDR3 end, so that end is filled in from the germline J gene. This chain joins TRBV27 and TRBJ1-5, with D perhaps matching TRBD1 (5 bases). Between the trimmed V and J ends, which lost 6 bases and 7 bases, there was a span of 13 bases. Germline CDR1 and CDR2: MNHEY and SMNVEV (reference sequence). The CDR3 length is 13 residues. CDR3 in amino acids: CASSLTSGQPQHF. CDR3 DNA (partial): TGTGCCAGCAGCTTAACCTCAGGGCAGCCC.

With regard to this clone: The DNA ends 3 residues before the CDR3 does, and the rest of the CDR3 is filled in from the germline J gene. The rearrangement joins TRBV19 to TRBJ2-4; a possible D gene is TRBD1 (5 bases). Germline assignment: CDR1 LNHDA and CDR2 SQIVND (reference sequence). The CDR3 is 15 residues long. CDR3 bases read: TGTGCCAGTAGTTTCCACTCTTCAGGGTCCTATGGT. Translating gives CASSFHSSGSYG. The full-length CDR3 reads as CASSFHSSGSYGQYF.

CDR3 DNA (partial): TGTGCCAGTAGTACTGTGACTAGCATCAACGAG. Translated: CASSTVTSINE. The entire CDR3 protein reads CASSTVTSINEQYF. The chain recombines TRBV19 with TRBJ2-7, with TRBD2 identical over 7 bases. The read ends 3 residues early relative to the CDR3; the germline J gene fills the gap. The CDR3 has 14 residues. Per the germline V gene, CDR1 is LNHDA and CDR2 is SQIVND (reference sequence). V gave up 4 bases and J gave up 5 bases; unmatched junction bases: 8.

This clone is deemed medium-sized by its frequency. The CDR3 end is not reached by the read, which stops 3 residues before it; the germline J gene fills it in. The chain recombines TRBV14 with TRBJ2-7, with 8 nucleotides matching TRBD1. The V segment lost 2 bases and the J segment 3 bases; nucleotides outside the gene matches: 3. CDR1 is SGHDN and CDR2 is FVKESK in the germline V gene. The CDR3 is made up of 14 amino acids. The covered CDR3 bases are TGTGCCAGCAGCCAAAGGACAGGGCGCTACGAG. This sequence encodes CASSQRTGRYE. The full CDR3 protein reads CASSQRTGRYEQYF.

By frequency, this clone is medium-sized (0.01 to 0.1%). With the read ending 3 residues before the CDR3 end, the germline J gene is used to fill in that end. Other nucleotide sequences in the sample specify the same CDR3. This chain joins TRBV7-9 and TRBJ1-3; TRBD1 is a possible D gene (5 bases). Looked up from germline, CDR1 is SEHNR and CDR2 is FQNEAQ (reference sequence). The V and J ends lost 6 bases and 0 bases respectively, with 12 bases between them. CDR3 length: 15 amino acids. The CDR3 is CASSHDGGSGNTIYF. The sequenced CDR3 bases are TGTGCCAGCAGTCACGACGGGGGCTCTGGAAACACC. The entire variable domain, with the rest obtained from reference TRBV7-9 and TRBJ1-3, is as follows: DTGVSQNPRHKITKRGQNVTFRCDPISEHNRLYWYRQTLGQGPEFLTYFQNEAQLEKSRLLSDRFSAERPKGSFSTLEIQRTEQGDSAMYLCASSHDGGSGNTIYFGEGSWLTVV.

With respect to this clone: The read halts 3 residues ahead of the CDR3 end, with the missing end drawn from the germline J gene. The genes are TRBV30 and TRBJ2-5, with D possibly being TRBD1 (6 bases). The CDR3 is made up of 13 amino acids. With 2 bases removed from V and 1 base from J, the gap between germline ends came to 8 bases. CDR1 is GTSNPN and CDR2 is SVGIG in the germline V gene (reference sequence). The CDR3 bases that were read are TGTGCCTGGAGTAGGGACACCCAAGAGACC. Protein product: CAWSRDTQET. The entire CDR3 is CAWSRDTQETQYF. Using reference TRBV30 and TRBJ2-5 for the parts outside the CDR3, the full variable domain is SQTIHQWPATLVQPVGSPLSLECTVEGTSNPNLYWYRQAAGRGLQLLFYSVGIGQISSEVPQNLSASRPQDRQFILSSKKLLLSDSGFYLCAWSRDTQETQYFGPGTRLLVL.

Details on this clone: The CDR3 end is not reached by the read, which stops 3 residues before it; the germline J gene fills it in. The genes are TRBV20-1 and TRBJ2-4; D may correspond to TRBD1 or TRBD2 (6 bases each). This CDR3 spans 12 amino acids. CDR1 and CDR2 (germline): DFQATT, SNEGSKA (reference sequence). The CDR3 is CSAEVIGGGQYF. The CDR3 bases that were read are TGCAGTGCTGAGGTCATAGGGGGAGGT.

As concerns this clone: The CDR3 goes on 3 residues after the read ends, and that part is filled in from the germline J gene. V gene TRBV20-1 combines with J gene TRBJ2-1; D gene uncertain. CDR1 and CDR2 (germline): DFQATT, SNEGSKA (reference sequence). V dropped 6 bases and J dropped 4 bases, with 10 bases sitting between them. The CDR3 runs 12 residues. Incomplete CDR3 DNA: TGCAGTGCAAGGCTAGAATACAATGAG. Its protein product is CSARLEYNE. The CDR3 in full is CSARLEYNEQFF.

Measured by frequency, this clone is medium-sized. The missing CDR3 end, 3 residues past where the read stops, is filled in from the germline J gene. V usage is TRBV12-5 and J usage is TRBJ2-2; TRBD1 aligns across 8 bases. CDR1 LGHNT and CDR2 FRNRAP come from the germline V gene. CDR3 length: 15 residues. CDR3 DNA (partial): TGTGCTAGTGGTCCCGGACAGGGATTAAGATCAAAG. Its protein is CASGPGQGLRSK. The complete CDR3 sequence is CASGPGQGLRSKLFF.

In terms of frequency, this clone is medium-sized. The CDR3 goes on 3 residues after the read ends, and that part is filled in from the germline J gene. The genes are TRBV6-2 or TRBV6-3 and TRBJ2-7; a weak D match, TRBD1 (6 bases). Germline V gene data show CDR1 as MNHEY and CDR2 as SVGEGT. The V and J ends lost 7 bases and 6 bases respectively, with 16 bases between them. CDR3 length: 13 residues. CDR3 DNA (partial): TGTGCCAGCAACAACAGGGTTGTAGGCGAG. It is translated as CASNNRVVGE. The CDR3 in its entirety is CASNNRVVGEQYF.

Notes on this clone: The read gets to within 3 residues of the CDR3 end, and the germline J gene fills in the rest. V and J are TRBV28 and TRBJ1-5; tentative D call: TRBD1 (5 bases). Germline V gene data show CDR1 as MDHEN and CDR2 as SYDVKM. V lost 8 bases and J lost 3, with 20 bases in between. This CDR3 has 16 amino acids. The sequenced CDR3 bases are TGTGCCAGCGCCTCGCTTTCGCAGGGATTCAATCAGCCC. This sequence encodes CASASLSQGFNQP. The full CDR3 protein is CASASLSQGFNQPQHF.

This clone ranks as medium-sized in terms of frequency. CDR3 loop: CASSPDRGHTYEQYF. CDR3 bases read: TGTGCCAGCTCACCGGACAGGGGTCATACCTACGAG. The chain uses TRBV18 and TRBJ2-7; 9 bases line up with TRBD1. The read ends 3 residues early relative to the CDR3; the germline J gene fills the gap. CDR3 size: 15 residues. V was clipped by 3 bases and J by 2 bases; unmatched bases: 5. Germline V gene lookup returns CDR1 KGHSH and CDR2 LQKENI.

For this clone: The read stops 3 residues short of the end of the CDR3; the missing end is completed from the germline J gene. V and J are TRBV7-2 and TRBJ2-4; no definite D call. There are 13 residues in the CDR3. CDR1 is SGHTA, CDR2 FQGNSA, per germline. The covered CDR3 bases are TGTGCCAGCAGCTTAGGCTCCTACTATGGT. Amino acids: CASSLGSYYG. The CDR3 in its entirety is CASSLGSYYGQYF.

This clone is identified as medium-sized from frequency. The observed sequence ends 3 residues before the CDR3 terminus, with the missing tail filled in from the germline J gene. The genes are TRBV20-1 and TRBJ2-2; 8 bases agree with TRBD2. The trim removed 5 bases at V and 6 bases at J, leaving 8 bases unmatched. Germline-derived CDR1 and CDR2 are DFQATT and SNEGSKA (reference sequence). This CDR3 is 14 amino acids long. The CDR3 is CSASAGAVAGELFF. CDR3 DNA (partial): TGCAGTGCTTCAGCGGGAGCCGTTGCCGGGGAG.

In regard to this clone: The CDR3 end lies 3 residues beyond the end of the read and is filled in from the germline J gene. The V and J genes are TRBV5-4 and TRBJ1-1; TRBD1 agrees at 7 bases. The germline gives CDR1 SGHNT, CDR2 YYREEE (reference sequence). CDR3 length: 15 residues. Trimming at V came to 3 bases and at J to 1 base, leaving 6 bases not matched to a gene. The CDR3 sequence is CASSSATGANTEAFF. Partial CDR3 DNA: TGTGCCAGCAGCTCCGCCACAGGGGCGAACACTGAA. The full variable domain, completed using reference TRBV5-4 and TRBJ1-1, is ETGVTQSPTHLIKTRGQQVTLRCSSQSGHNTVSWYQQALGQGPQFIFQYYREEENGRGNFPPRFSGLQFPNYSSELNVNALELDDSALYLCASSSATGANTEAFFGQGTRLTVV.

With regard to this clone: The read terminates 3 residues ahead of where the CDR3 ends, so the germline J gene completes it. This chain connects TRBV5-1 to TRBJ2-3, with TRBD2 matching 7 bases. The germline V gene encodes CDR1 SGHRS and CDR2 YFSETQ. V lost 0 bases to trimming and J lost 0 bases; unmatched junction nucleotides: 4. CDR3 size: 16 residues. CDR3 amino acids: CASSLGWRGSTDTQYF. CDR3 bases read: TGCGCCAGCAGCTTGGGGTGGCGGGGGAGCACAGATACG.

Judged by frequency, this clone is medium-sized. With the read ending 3 residues before the CDR3 end, the germline J gene is used to fill in that end. The chain has TRBV2 and TRBJ1-2; D perhaps matches TRBD1 (5 bases). The CDR3 is 15 amino acids. The V gene lost 6 bases and the J gene lost 4 bases, with 18 bases spanning the gap. Germline values: CDR1 SNHLY, CDR2 FYNNEI. This CDR3 is CASSPGQGRVYGYTF. The sequenced part of the CDR3 DNA is TGTGCCAGCAGCCCCGGACAAGGGAGAGTCTATGGC. Full variable domain (remainder filled in from reference TRBV2 and TRBJ1-2): EPEVTQTPSHQVTQMGQEVILRCVPISNHLYFYWYRQILGQKVEFLVSFYNNEISEKSEIFDDQFSVERPDGSNFTLKIRSTKLEDSAMYFCASSPGQGRVYGYTFGSGTRLTVV.

This clone is identified as medium-sized from frequency. The CDR3 loop is CASKRDSRGTQYF. CDR3 DNA (partial): TGCGCCAGCAAGAGGGACTCACGGGGTACG. This sequence joins TRBV5-1 and TRBJ2-3; possibly TRBD2 for D (6 bases). Coverage ceases 3 residues before the CDR3 finishes, and the germline J gene fills in the end. The germline V gene encodes CDR1 SGHRS and CDR2 YFSETQ. There are 13 residues in the CDR3. Trimming removed 6 bases from V and 8 bases from J, with 16 bases in between.

Turning to this clone: The read gets to within 3 residues of the CDR3 end, and the germline J gene fills in the rest. V gene TRBV19 combines with J gene TRBJ2-7; the match to TRBD2 covers 7 bases. V shed 4 bases, J shed 2 bases, and the junction held 11 bases outside the gene matches. The CDR3 consists of 16 residues. The V gene's germline CDR1 is LNHDA and CDR2 SQIVND (reference sequence). CDR3 amino acids: CASSNGGGRQAYEQYF. The part of the CDR3 DNA that was read is TGTGCCAGTAGTAACGGTGGCGGGAGACAAGCCTACGAG.

Regarding this clone: The missing CDR3 end, 3 residues past where the read stops, is filled in from the germline J gene. This chain joins TRBV20-1 and TRBJ2-5, with a weak D call TRBD2 (7 bases). The CDR3 is 17 amino acids. Deletions cut 6 bases from V and 0 bases from J, with 23 bases between. Per the germline V gene, CDR1 is DFQATT and CDR2 is SNEGSKA (reference sequence). CDR3 sequence: CSARNLERGGHQETQYF. CDR3 DNA, as far as it was read: TGCAGTGCCAGAAACCTCGAAAGGGGGGGCCACCAAGAGACC.